This T cell receptor (beta chain) was documented in a study of CD4 and CD8 cells across lung adenocarcinoma regions. TCRdb re-analysed the PCR reads in MiXCR, keeping a single row per CDR3 protein. The table includes under 25,000 distinct CDR3 sequences, roughly half detected once. Germline CDR1 is LGHNA and CDR2 is YNFKEQ. V lost 6 bases to trimming and J lost 3 bases, with 23 bases between them. This CDR3 has 18 residues. This sequence originates from a female donor with lung adenocarcinoma. The CD4 and CD8 labels of this study may be unreliable. This sequence joins TRBV4-2 and TRBJ2-2, with D tentatively TRBD2 (8 bases). Sequences were obtained from CD8+ T cells from the center of a lung tumor. CDR3 nucleotide sequence: TGTGCCAGCAGGACAGGGAGCTTTGCGGGAGGTTACACCGGGGAGCTGTTTTTT. Translated, it gives CASRTGSFAGGYTGELFF.